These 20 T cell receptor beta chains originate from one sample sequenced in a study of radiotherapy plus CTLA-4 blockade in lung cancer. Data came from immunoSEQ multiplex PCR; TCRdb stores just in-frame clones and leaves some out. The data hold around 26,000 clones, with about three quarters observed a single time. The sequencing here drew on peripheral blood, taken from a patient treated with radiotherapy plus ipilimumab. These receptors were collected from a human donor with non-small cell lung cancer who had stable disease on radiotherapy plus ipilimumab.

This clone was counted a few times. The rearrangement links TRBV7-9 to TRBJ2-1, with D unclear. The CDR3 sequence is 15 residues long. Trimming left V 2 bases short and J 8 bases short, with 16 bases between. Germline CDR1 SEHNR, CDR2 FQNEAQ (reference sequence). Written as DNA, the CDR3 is TGTGCCAGCAGCTTACTTACAGACCTTTCGGATGAGCAGTTCTTC. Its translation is CASSLLTDLSDEQFF.

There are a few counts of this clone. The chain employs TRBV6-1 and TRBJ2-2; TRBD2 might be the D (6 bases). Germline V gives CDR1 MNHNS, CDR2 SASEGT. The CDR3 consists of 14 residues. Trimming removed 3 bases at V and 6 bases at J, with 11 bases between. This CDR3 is CASSDLRDSGELFF. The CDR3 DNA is TGTGCCAGCAGTGATCTTCGGGACTCCGGGGAGCTGTTTTTT.

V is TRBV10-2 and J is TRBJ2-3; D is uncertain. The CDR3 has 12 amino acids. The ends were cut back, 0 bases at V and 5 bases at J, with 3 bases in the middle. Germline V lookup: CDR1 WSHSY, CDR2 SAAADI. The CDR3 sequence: CASSESVDTQYF. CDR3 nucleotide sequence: TGCGCCAGCAGTGAGTCGGTAGATACGCAGTATTTT.

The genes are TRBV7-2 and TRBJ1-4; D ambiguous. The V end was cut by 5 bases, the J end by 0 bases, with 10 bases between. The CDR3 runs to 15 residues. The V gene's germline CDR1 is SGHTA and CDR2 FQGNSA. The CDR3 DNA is TGTGCCAGCAGCCCCCTACTTGCAACTAATGAAAAACTGTTTTTT. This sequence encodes CASSPLLATNEKLFF.

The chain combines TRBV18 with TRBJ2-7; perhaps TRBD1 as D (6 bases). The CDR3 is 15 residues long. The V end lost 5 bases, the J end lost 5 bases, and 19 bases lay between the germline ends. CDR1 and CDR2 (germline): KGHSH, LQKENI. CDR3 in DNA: TGTGCCAGCTCAGCGCACCGGGACACTATCGACGAGCAGTACTTC. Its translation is CASSAHRDTIDEQYF.

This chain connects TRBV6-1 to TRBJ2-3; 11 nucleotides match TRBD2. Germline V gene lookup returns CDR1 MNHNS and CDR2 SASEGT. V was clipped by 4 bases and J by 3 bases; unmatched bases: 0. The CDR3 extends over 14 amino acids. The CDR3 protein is CASSGTSGTDTQYF. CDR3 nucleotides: TGTGCCAGCAGTGGGACTAGCGGGACAGATACGCAGTATTTT.

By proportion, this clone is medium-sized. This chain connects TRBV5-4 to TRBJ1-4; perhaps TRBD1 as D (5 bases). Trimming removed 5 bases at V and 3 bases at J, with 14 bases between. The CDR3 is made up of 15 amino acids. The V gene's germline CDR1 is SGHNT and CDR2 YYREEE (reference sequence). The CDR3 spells CASSFEGLANEKLFF. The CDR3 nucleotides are TGTGCCAGCAGTTTTGAGGGGTTAGCTAATGAAAAACTGTTTTTT.

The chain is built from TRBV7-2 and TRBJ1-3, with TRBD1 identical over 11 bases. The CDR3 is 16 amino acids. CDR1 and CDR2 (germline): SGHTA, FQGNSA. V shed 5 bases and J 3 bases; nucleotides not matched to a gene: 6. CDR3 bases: TGTGCCAGCAGCATAGGACAGGGGGCATATGGAAACACCATATATTTT. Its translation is CASSIGQGAYGNTIYF.

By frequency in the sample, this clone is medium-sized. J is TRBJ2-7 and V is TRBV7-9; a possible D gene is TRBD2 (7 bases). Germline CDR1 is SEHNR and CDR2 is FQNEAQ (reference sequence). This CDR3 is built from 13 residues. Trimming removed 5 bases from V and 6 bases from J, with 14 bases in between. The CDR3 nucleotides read TGTGCCAGCAGCCCCACAGGGAGGGGCGAGCAGTACTTC. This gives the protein CASSPTGRGEQYF.

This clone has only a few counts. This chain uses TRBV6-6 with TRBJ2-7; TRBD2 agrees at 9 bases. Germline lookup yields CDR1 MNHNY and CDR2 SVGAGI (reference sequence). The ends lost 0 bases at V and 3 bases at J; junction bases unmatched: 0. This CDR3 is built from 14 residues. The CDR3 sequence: CASSYSSGGYEQYF. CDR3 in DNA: TGTGCCAGCAGTTACTCTAGCGGGGGCTACGAGCAGTACTTC.

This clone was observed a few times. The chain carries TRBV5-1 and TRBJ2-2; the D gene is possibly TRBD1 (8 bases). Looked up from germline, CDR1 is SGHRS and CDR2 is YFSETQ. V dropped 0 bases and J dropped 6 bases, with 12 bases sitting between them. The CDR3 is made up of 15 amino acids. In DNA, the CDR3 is TGCGCCAGCAGCTTGGACACAGGGGGGGCCGGGGAGCTGTTTTTT. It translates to CASSLDTGGAGELFF.

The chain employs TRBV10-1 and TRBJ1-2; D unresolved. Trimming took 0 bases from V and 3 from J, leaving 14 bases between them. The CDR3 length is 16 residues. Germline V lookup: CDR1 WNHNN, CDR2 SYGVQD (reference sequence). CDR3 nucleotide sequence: TGCGCCAGCAGTGAGTCTAAACAGATACCCCACTATGGCTACACCTTC. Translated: CASSESKQIPHYGYTF.

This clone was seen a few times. The CDR3 here is CSARDGVSKYF. DNA for the CDR3: TGCAGTGCTAGAGATGGGGTATCCAAGTACTTC. V gene TRBV20-1 combines with J gene TRBJ2-5; D is uncertain. The CDR3 covers 11 residues. V shed 0 bases and J shed 12 bases, with 11 bases lying between them. The germline V gene encodes CDR1 DFQATT and CDR2 SNEGSKA (reference sequence).

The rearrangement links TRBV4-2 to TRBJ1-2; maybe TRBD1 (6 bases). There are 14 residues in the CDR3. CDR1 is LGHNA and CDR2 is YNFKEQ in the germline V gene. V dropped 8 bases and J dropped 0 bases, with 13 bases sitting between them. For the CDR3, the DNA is TGTGCCAGCTCTGAGGGGGGTTCTAACTATGGCTACACCTTC. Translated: CASSEGGSNYGYTF.

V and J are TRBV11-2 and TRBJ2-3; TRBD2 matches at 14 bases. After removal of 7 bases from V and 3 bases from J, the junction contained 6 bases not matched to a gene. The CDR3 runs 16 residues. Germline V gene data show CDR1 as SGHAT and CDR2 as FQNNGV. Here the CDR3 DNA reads TGTGCCAGCACCCTCGGACTAGCGGGAGGAACAGATACGCAGTATTTT. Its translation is CASTLGLAGGTDTQYF.

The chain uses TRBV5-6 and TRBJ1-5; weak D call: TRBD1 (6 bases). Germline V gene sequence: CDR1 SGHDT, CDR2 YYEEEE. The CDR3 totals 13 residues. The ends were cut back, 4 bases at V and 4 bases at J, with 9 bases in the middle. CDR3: CASSRTANQPQHF. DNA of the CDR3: TGTGCCAGCAGCCGGACAGCTAATCAGCCCCAGCATTTT.

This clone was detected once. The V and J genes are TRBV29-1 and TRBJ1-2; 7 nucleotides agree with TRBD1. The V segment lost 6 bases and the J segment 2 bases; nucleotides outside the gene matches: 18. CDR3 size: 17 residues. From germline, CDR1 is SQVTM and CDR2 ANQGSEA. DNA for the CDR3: TGCAGCGTGGGGGTGTCGGGACAGTCGCGCCGAAACTATGGCTACACCTTC. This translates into CSVGVSGQSRRNYGYTF.

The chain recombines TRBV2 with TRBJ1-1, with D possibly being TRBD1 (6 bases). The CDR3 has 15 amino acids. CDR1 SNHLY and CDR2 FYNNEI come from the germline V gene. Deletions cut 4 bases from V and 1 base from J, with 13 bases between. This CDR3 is CASSAHGQSNTEAFF. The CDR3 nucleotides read TGTGCCAGCAGTGCACACGGACAGTCGAACACTGAAGCTTTCTTT.

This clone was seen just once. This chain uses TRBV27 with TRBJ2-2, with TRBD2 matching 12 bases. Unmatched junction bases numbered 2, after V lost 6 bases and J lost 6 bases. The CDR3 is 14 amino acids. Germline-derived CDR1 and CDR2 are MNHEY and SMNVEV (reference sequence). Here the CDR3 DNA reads TGTGCCAGCAGACTAGCGGGAGGCGCCGGGGAGCTGTTTTTT. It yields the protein CASRLAGGAGELFF.

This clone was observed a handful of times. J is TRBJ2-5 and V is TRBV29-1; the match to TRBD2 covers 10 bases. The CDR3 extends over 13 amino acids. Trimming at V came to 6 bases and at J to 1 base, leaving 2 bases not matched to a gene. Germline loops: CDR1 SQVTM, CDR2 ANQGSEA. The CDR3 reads CSVLAGPQETQYF. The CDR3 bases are TGCAGCGTACTAGCGGGACCCCAAGAGACCCAGTACTTC.